This T cell receptor beta chain was sequenced in a study of T-cell memory formation after mild COVID-19. TCRdb redid the calling of the 5' RACE reads with MiXCR, one entry per CDR3 protein. The table shows about 210,000 distinct CDR3 sequences, with about 11% occurring only once. Sequenced input: PBMCs or a T cell subset sorted from them (not recorded which). This TCR was recovered from a man between 18 and 35 years old who had mild COVID-19 (a few samples of this study predate the infection). Cell type and time point are not known.

Here the CDR3 DNA reads TGTGCCAGCAGCCACAGGAAGACGACTGAAGCTTTCTTT. It yields the protein CASSHRKTTEAFF. This chain joins TRBV11-3 and TRBJ1-1, with a weak D call TRBD1 (5 bases). This CDR3 region has 13 residues. The germline CDR1 and CDR2 sequences are SGHNT and YENEEA. The V end was cut by 5 bases, the J end by 5 bases, with 12 bases between.